Below are 29 T cell receptor beta chains sequenced from a single sample in a study of blood T cell repertoires in COVID-19. TCRdb's copy holds only in-frame clones and misses some; the assay was immunoSEQ multiplex PCR. Seen here are some 150,000 clones, 75% to 90% observed once, and the top ten hold roughly 2.2%. Sequences were obtained from peripheral blood. These receptors all come from a man in his 70s with acute or convalescent COVID-19.

DNA of the CDR3: TGTGCCAGCAGCTCTCCAGACAGGGGCGATGAAAAACTGTTTTTT. Protein product: CASSSPDRGDEKLFF. This rearrangement joins TRBV7-2 to TRBJ1-4; 8 bases are shared with TRBD1. V was clipped by 4 bases and J by 6 bases; unmatched bases: 7. The CDR3 sequence is 15 residues long. Per the germline V gene, CDR1 is SGHTA and CDR2 is FQGNSA.

On this clone: The sample carries other DNA sequences with the same CDR3. The rearrangement joins TRBV19 to TRBJ1-5, with no clear D. Trimming shortened V by 3 bases and J by 2 bases, and 8 bases separated the two germline ends. CDR3 size: 14 residues. The germline V gene has CDR1 LNHDA and CDR2 SQIVND (reference sequence). This CDR3 reads CASSIVTGNQPQHF. The DNA for the CDR3 is TGTGCCAGTAGTATTGTAACGGGCAATCAGCCCCAGCATTTT.

The V gene is TRBV10-3, the J gene TRBJ1-2; no clear D gene. The CDR3 runs to 13 residues. Germline CDR1 ENHRY, CDR2 SYGVKD. Trimming stripped 2 bases from V and 3 bases from J, with 7 bases between. The CDR3 DNA follows: TGTGCCATCAGTGAGCGGGTGGACTATGGCTACACCTTC. Protein product: CAISERVDYGYTF.

This clone was recorded once. The chain links TRBV10-3 to TRBJ2-1; D unresolved. CDR3 length equals 12 residues. The V end lost 8 bases, the J end lost 0 bases, and 5 bases lay between the germline ends. Germline assignment: CDR1 ENHRY and CDR2 SYGVKD. CDR3 sequence reads: CAIGLSYNEQFF. In DNA, the CDR3 is TGTGCCATCGGGCTCTCCTACAATGAGCAGTTCTTC.

The V call is TRBV5-1, the J call TRBJ2-1; TRBD2 matches 13 bases. J gave up 1 base and V 4 bases, and 8 bases lay outside the gene matches. This CDR3 has 18 amino acids. The germline V gene encodes CDR1 SGHRS and CDR2 YFSETQ. The chain's CDR3 is CASSLELAGGWSYNEQFF. DNA for the CDR3: TGCGCCAGCAGCCTCGAACTAGCGGGGGGGTGGTCCTACAATGAGCAGTTCTTC. The complete variable domain, with remaining parts taken from reference TRBV5-1 and TRBJ2-1, reads KAGVTQTPRYLIKTRGQQVTLSCSPISGHRSVSWYQQTPGQGLQFLFEYFSETQRNKGNFPGRFSGRQFSNSRSEMNVSTLELGDSALYLCASSLELAGGWSYNEQFFGPGTRLTVL.

This chain connects TRBV21-1 to TRBJ2-3; the D call TRBD2 from the table was never checked on the DNA. TRBV21-1 is a known pseudogene. The CDR3 sequence is 14 residues long. This chain's CDR3 is CASSDRAAGDTQYF. DNA of the CDR3: TGTGCCAGCAGCGACCGGGCGGCGGGAGATACGCAGTATTTT.

The rearrangement links TRBV11-2 to TRBJ1-2; perhaps TRBD1 as D (5 bases). This CDR3 has 14 amino acids. Germline V gene lookup returns CDR1 SGHAT and CDR2 FQNNGV. Trimming left V 3 bases short and J 8 bases short, with 16 bases between. The DNA for the CDR3 is TGTGCCAGCAGCTTTTCAGGGAACCTTGACGGCTACACCTTC. Protein: CASSFSGNLDGYTF.

The V and J genes are TRBV5-5 and TRBJ1-1; 7 nucleotides align to TRBD1. Germline CDR1 reads SGHKS; CDR2 reads YYEKEE (reference sequence). Trimming cost V 7 bases and J 7 bases; bases outside gene matches: 7. The CDR3 loop spans 12 amino acids. The CDR3 loop is CASGLQGNEAFF. CDR3 bases: TGTGCCAGCGGTCTACAGGGGAATGAAGCTTTCTTT.

This chain links TRBV3-1 (or the pseudogene TRBV3-2) with TRBJ2-7; 10 nucleotides line up with TRBD1. The V gene end was trimmed by 6 bases and the J gene end by 7 bases; junction bases not matched to a gene: 6. Germline V lookup: CDR1 LGHDT, CDR2 YNNKEL (reference sequence). CDR3 size: 13 residues. CDR3 in amino acids: CASRPRTGGEQYF. In DNA, the CDR3 is TGTGCCAGCAGACCTCGGACAGGGGGTGAGCAGTACTTC.

The V gene is TRBV12-5, the J gene TRBJ1-5; no reliable D call. This CDR3 is built from 14 residues. V shed 1 base and J shed 3 bases, with 7 bases lying between them. Per germline, CDR1 LGHNT and CDR2 FRNRAP. The CDR3 bases are TGTGCTAGTGGTTTGGGCCAGGTCAATCAGCCCCAGCATTTT. Protein sequence: CASGLGQVNQPQHF.

This chain joins TRBV9 and TRBJ2-5, with TRBD2 matching 9 bases. Germline V gene sequence: CDR1 SGDLS, CDR2 YYNGEE. V lost 0 bases to trimming and J lost 4 bases; unmatched junction nucleotides: 7. This CDR3 contains 16 residues. The CDR3 DNA is TGTGCCAGCAGCGTAGCGAGTAGCGGGAGATCAGAGACCCAGTACTTC. It translates to CASSVASSGRSETQYF.

The chain joins TRBV28 to TRBJ2-7; possible D gene TRBD2, 5 bases. Germline assignment: CDR1 MDHEN and CDR2 SYDVKM. This CDR3 region has 15 residues. The V end lost 6 bases, the J end lost 5 bases, and 20 bases lay between the germline ends. Here the CDR3 reads CASSKLRVSGHEQYF. The CDR3 DNA reads TGTGCCAGCAGCAAACTGCGGGTCTCGGGCCACGAGCAGTACTTC.

The chain recombines TRBV3-1 (or the pseudogene TRBV3-2) with TRBJ1-1; 11 nucleotides match TRBD1. CDR1 is LGHDT and CDR2 is YNNKEL in the germline V gene (reference sequence). V was pared by 2 bases and J by 5 bases, with 7 bases of the junction left unmatched. The CDR3 loop spans 16 amino acids. Written as DNA, the CDR3 is TGTGCCAGCAGCCAATGGACAGGGGGCGGTGGGACTGAAGCTTTCTTT. Residues: CASSQWTGGGGTEAFF.

This chain joins TRBV3-1 (or the pseudogene TRBV3-2) and TRBJ1-1; possibly TRBD1 for D (5 bases). Germline CDR1 is LGHDT and CDR2 is YNNKEL (reference sequence). CDR3 length: 17 residues. Trimming took 3 bases from V and 3 from J, leaving 20 bases between them. The CDR3 protein is CASSQGEVRSGDTEAFF. The CDR3 region has the DNA TGTGCCAGCAGCCAGGGGGAGGTCCGGTCCGGTGACACTGAAGCTTTCTTT.

The J gene is TRBJ2-1, the V gene TRBV20-1; D is unclear. The CDR3 runs 13 residues. V gave up 3 bases and J gave up 3 bases, with 9 bases separating them. From germline, CDR1 is DFQATT and CDR2 SNEGSKA (reference sequence). The CDR3 region has the DNA TGCAGTGCTAGTCGGAGATACTACAATGAGCAGTTCTTC. Protein sequence: CSASRRYYNEQFF.

The chain has TRBV10-2 and TRBJ1-1, with a tentative D call TRBD1 (5 bases). The CDR3 contains 15 residues. Per the germline V gene, CDR1 is WSHSY and CDR2 is SAAADI. V lost 6 bases, J lost 0 bases, and 14 bases lay in between. CDR3 nucleotide sequence: TGCGCCAGCAGGACAACCGGGACTGTGAACACTGAAGCTTTCTTT. Translation: CASRTTGTVNTEAFF.

This clone was detected once. The chain combines TRBV28 with TRBJ2-5; 8 bases match TRBD2. Germline V gene lookup returns CDR1 MDHEN and CDR2 SYDVKM. The ends lost 6 bases at V and 5 bases at J; junction bases unmatched: 11. The length of the CDR3 is 15 residues. In nucleotides, the CDR3 is TGTGCCAGCAGCCGTGCGGGGGGCCTCCGGGAGACCCAGTACTTC. The encoded protein is CASSRAGGLRETQYF.

The V and J genes are TRBV28 and TRBJ1-2, with D unresolved. The CDR3 covers 11 residues. Germline lookup yields CDR1 MDHEN and CDR2 SYDVKM. Trimming removed 2 bases from V and 7 bases from J, with 5 bases in between. Here the CDR3 DNA reads TGTGCCAGCAGTTTACAGGCTGGCTACACCTTC. Residues: CASSLQAGYTF.

This chain connects TRBV28 to TRBJ2-1; 8 bases line up with TRBD1. The CDR3 loop spans 14 amino acids. Germline assignment: CDR1 MDHEN and CDR2 SYDVKM. The V segment lost 6 bases and the J segment 3 bases; nucleotides outside the gene matches: 4. CDR3 amino acids: CASSRTGSYNEQFF. CDR3 in DNA: TGTGCCAGCAGCCGGACAGGGAGCTACAATGAGCAGTTCTTC.

The rearrangement uses TRBV9 and TRBJ2-6, with TRBD1 as a possible D gene (6 bases). Trimming pared 4 bases from V and 2 bases from J, leaving 25 bases between. CDR3 length equals 20 residues. Germline assignment: CDR1 SGDLS and CDR2 YYNGEE. The CDR3 region is CASSPRSGNRESAGANVLTF. The DNA of the CDR3 is TGTGCCAGCAGCCCTCGGTCGGGGAACAGGGAATCCGCTGGGGCCAACGTCCTGACTTTC.

This clone was counted a single time. The gene calls are TRBV27 and TRBJ1-5; D is undetermined. CDR3 length: 15 amino acids. Germline V gene lookup returns CDR1 MNHEY and CDR2 SMNVEV (reference sequence). V lost 4 bases, J lost 2 bases, and 12 bases lay in between. Here the CDR3 DNA reads TGTGCCAGCAGTTCATTACAAGTGGGCAATCAGCCCCAGCATTTT. This sequence encodes CASSSLQVGNQPQHF.

The chain has TRBV4-2 and TRBJ1-4; 9 bases are shared with TRBD1. Germline lookup yields CDR1 LGHNA and CDR2 YNFKEQ. V lost 4 bases to trimming and J lost 6 bases; unmatched junction nucleotides: 6. The CDR3 contains 15 residues. Written as DNA, the CDR3 is TGTGCCAGCAGCCCCACGGGACAGGGCGATGAAAAACTGTTTTTT. This sequence encodes CASSPTGQGDEKLFF.

The CDR3 region is CASSVQGSDGYTF. CDR3 DNA: TGTGCCAGCTCAGTACAGGGGTCGGATGGCTACACCTTC. This sequence joins TRBV18 and TRBJ1-2; 7 bases agree with TRBD1. Germline CDR1 reads KGHSH; CDR2 reads LQKENI. The CDR3 totals 13 residues. The ends lost 5 bases at V and 6 bases at J; junction bases unmatched: 6.

The gene calls are TRBV11-2 and TRBJ2-1; TRBD2 agrees at 8 bases. The germline CDR1 and CDR2 sequences are SGHAT and FQNNGV. The CDR3 contains 17 residues. Unmatched junction bases numbered 8, after V lost 3 bases and J lost 1 base. For the CDR3, the DNA is TGTGCCAGCAGCTTGACAGGCGGGGGGTATTCCTACAATGAGCAGTTCTTC. Translated, it gives CASSLTGGGYSYNEQFF.

A few counts support this clone. CDR3 in DNA: TGTGCCAGCAGCGCCCTGTGGCAGGGGGGTCCTGGCTACACCTTC. Translating it yields CASSALWQGGPGYTF. This chain connects TRBV5-6 to TRBJ1-2; 7 bases line up with TRBD1. The J segment lost 7 bases and the V segment lost 4 bases, leaving 13 bases of the junction unmatched. Germline V gives CDR1 SGHDT, CDR2 YYEEEE. The CDR3 spans 15 residues.

This clone was detected only once. The rearrangement joins TRBV5-1 to TRBJ1-1; D possibly corresponds to TRBD1 (6 bases). The CDR3 consists of 14 residues. V lost 4 bases and J lost 1, with 11 bases in between. Germline CDR1 reads SGHRS; CDR2 reads YFSETQ. The CDR3 DNA reads as TGCGCCAGCAGCGGTAACAGGGAGAACACTGAAGCTTTCTTT. It translates to CASSGNRENTEAFF.

V usage is TRBV19 and J usage is TRBJ1-2; TRBD1 aligns across 10 bases. J gave up 8 bases and V 7 bases, and 10 bases lay outside the gene matches. The CDR3 has 14 residues. CDR1 and CDR2 (germline): LNHDA, SQIVND (reference sequence). The CDR3 here is CASTQRGTGVGYTF. CDR3 DNA sequence: TGTGCCAGTACCCAAAGGGGGACAGGGGTCGGCTACACCTTC.

CDR3 in amino acids: CASSQGQGFNSGETQYF. The DNA for the CDR3 is TGCGCCAGCAGCCAGGGACAGGGCTTCAATTCGGGAGAGACCCAGTACTTC. This chain connects TRBV5-1 to TRBJ2-5; 9 bases are a match to TRBD1. Germline V lookup: CDR1 SGHRS, CDR2 YFSETQ. CDR3 size: 17 residues. J was trimmed by 4 bases and V by 4 bases; bases with no gene match: 14.

The CDR3 nucleotides are TGTGCCAGCAGCTTAGCGGTAGCGGGGGGGCCCTACGAGCAGTACTTC. Protein: CASSLAVAGGPYEQYF. The chain recombines TRBV7-2 with TRBJ2-7; 11 bases agree with TRBD2. The CDR3 is made up of 16 amino acids. Germline V lookup: CDR1 SGHTA, CDR2 FQGNSA. Losses at the gene ends were 0 bases for V and 2 bases for J; bases not matched to a gene: 3.